This T cell receptor beta chain was profiled in a study of response to subunit inactivated influenza vaccine. The study's findings and limits: Authors suggested each seasonal flu vaccination may recruit only limited numbers of new T cells.

TCRdb re-called the RT-PCR reads through MiXCR, storing one row per CDR3 protein. Of some 500,000 distinct CDR3 sequences listed, roughly 23% are singletons. V shed 2 bases and J shed 6 bases, with 4 bases lying between them. This CDR3 is 12 amino acids long. Points on this clonotype: The antigen is not known.

The chain joins TRBV12-3 or TRBV12-4 to TRBJ2-2; D uncertain. Here the sequenced sample was CD4+ T cells sorted from PBMCs, taken roughly 5 days after vaccination. The sequence came from a man between 50 and 59 years old who received an inactivated influenza vaccine. The CDR3, as DNA: TGTGCCAGCAGTTTAACTTCCGGGGAGCTGTTTTTT. This codes for CASSLTSGELFF.